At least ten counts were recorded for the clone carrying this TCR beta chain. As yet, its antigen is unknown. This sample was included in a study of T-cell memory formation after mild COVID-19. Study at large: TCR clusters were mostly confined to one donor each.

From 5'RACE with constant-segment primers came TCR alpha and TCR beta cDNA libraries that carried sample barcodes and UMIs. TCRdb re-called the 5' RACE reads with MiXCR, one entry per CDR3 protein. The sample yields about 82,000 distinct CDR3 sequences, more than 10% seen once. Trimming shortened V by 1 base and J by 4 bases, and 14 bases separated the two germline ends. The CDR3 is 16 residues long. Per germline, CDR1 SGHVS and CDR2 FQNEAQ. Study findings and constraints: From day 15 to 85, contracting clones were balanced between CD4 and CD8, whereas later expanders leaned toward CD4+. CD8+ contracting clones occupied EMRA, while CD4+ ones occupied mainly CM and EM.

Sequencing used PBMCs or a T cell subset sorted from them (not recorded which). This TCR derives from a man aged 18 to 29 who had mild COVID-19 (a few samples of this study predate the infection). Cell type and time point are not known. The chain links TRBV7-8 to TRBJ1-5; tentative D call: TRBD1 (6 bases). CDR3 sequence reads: CASSLVGADGNQPQHF. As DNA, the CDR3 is TGTGCCAGCAGCTTAGTGGGGGCGGACGGAAATCAGCCCCAGCATTTT.